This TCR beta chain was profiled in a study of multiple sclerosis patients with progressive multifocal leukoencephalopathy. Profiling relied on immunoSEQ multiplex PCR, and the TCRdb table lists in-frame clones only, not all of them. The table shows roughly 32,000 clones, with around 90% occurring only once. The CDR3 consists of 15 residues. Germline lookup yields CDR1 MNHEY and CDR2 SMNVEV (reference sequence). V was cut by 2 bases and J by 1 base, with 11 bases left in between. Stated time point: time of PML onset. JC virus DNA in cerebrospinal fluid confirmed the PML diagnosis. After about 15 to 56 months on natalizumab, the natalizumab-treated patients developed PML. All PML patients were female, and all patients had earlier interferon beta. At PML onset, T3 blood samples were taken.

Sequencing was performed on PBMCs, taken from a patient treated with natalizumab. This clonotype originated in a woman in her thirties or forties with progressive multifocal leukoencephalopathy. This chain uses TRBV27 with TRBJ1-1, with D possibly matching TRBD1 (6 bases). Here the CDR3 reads CASSLRPGANTEAFF. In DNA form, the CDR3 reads TGTGCCAGCAGTTTACGTCCGGGGGCGAACACTGAAGCTTTCTTT.